A selection of T cell receptor beta chains follows, all from one sample in a study of human T cells and chemical hapten exposure. TCRdb recomputed calls from the RACE reads with MiXCR, one row per CDR3 protein. The table records roughly 88,000 distinct CDR3 sequences, around 10% of them present only once. This specimen was whole blood, taken in connection with sensitization to the hapten diphenylcyclopropenone (DPC). These receptors came from a woman between 35 and 50 years old with alopecia areata. Some clones in this sample may be carry-over from other donors' samples. Both conserved end residues are part of each CDR3. D genes are given only for firm matches. A row's size may be missing; if present it is once, few, many or a size class.

j_call	v_call	d_call	clone_size	cdr3_aa	cdr3_nt
TRBJ1-5	TRBV7-2	-	many	CASSLSIDQPQHF	TGTGCCAGCAGCCTCTCGATTGATCAGCCCCAGCATTTT
TRBJ2-2	TRBV7-6	TRBD1	many	CASSGRQGMGTGELFF	TGTGCCAGCAGCGGCCGACAGGGTATGGGCACCGGGGAGCTGTTTTTT
TRBJ2-2	TRBV11-2	-	-	CASSMAVTANTGELFF	TGTGCCAGCAGCATGGCGGTGACAGCGAACACCGGGGAGCTGTTTTTT
TRBJ2-5	TRBV5-1	-	few	CASSSQGSEGETQYF	TGCGCCAGCAGCTCTCAGGGATCGGAGGGTGAGACCCAGTACTTC
TRBJ1-2	TRBV5-1	-	many	CASGVSTASYGYTF	TGCGCCAGCGGCGTTTCCACAGCGTCCTATGGCTACACCTTC
TRBJ1-2	TRBV6-2/TRBV6-3	-	many	CASSMYPGQTNYGYTF	TGTGCCAGCAGTATGTATCCGGGCCAAACTAACTATGGCTACACCTTC
TRBJ1-1	TRBV20-1	TRBD1	-	CSARGRGHTEAFF	TGCAGTGCTAGAGGGAGGGGGCACACTGAAGCTTTCTTT
TRBJ2-3	TRBV11-2	-	-	CASSSPRGTQYF	TGTGCCAGCAGCTCCCCCCGGGGTACGCAGTATTTT
TRBJ1-2	TRBV28	-	many	CASSLNYGYTF	TGTGCCAGCAGTTTAAACTATGGCTACACCTTC
TRBJ1-5	TRBV12-3/TRBV12-4	-	many	CASTLGDDSNQPQHF	TGTGCCAGCACTTTAGGTGACGATAGCAATCAGCCCCAGCATTTT
TRBJ1-1	TRBV5-4	-	few	CASSPSGQGTNTEAFF	TGTGCCAGCAGCCCCAGTGGGCAGGGCACGAACACTGAAGCTTTCTTT
TRBJ2-5	TRBV5-1	-	many	CASSLGSAKETQYF	TGCGCCAGCAGCTTGGGCAGCGCCAAAGAGACCCAGTACTTC
TRBJ2-1	TRBV14	-	few	CASGKAPLFEQFF	TGTGCCAGCGGCAAAGCCCCTCTATTTGAGCAGTTCTTC
TRBJ2-7	TRBV4-1	-	few	CASSQASSYEQYF	TGCGCCAGCAGCCAGGCAAGCTCCTACGAGCAGTACTTC
TRBJ2-7	TRBV5-6	-	-	CASSLRGPPSYEQYF	TGTGCCAGCAGCTTACGAGGACCGCCATCCTACGAGCAGTACTTC
TRBJ2-7	TRBV5-6	-	many	CASSPGWTPYEQYF	TGTGCCAGCAGCCCCGGGTGGACCCCCTACGAGCAGTACTTC
TRBJ2-7	TRBV2	-	few	CASTDPPALRSYEQYF	TGTGCCAGCACCGATCCCCCGGCTCTCCGATCCTACGAGCAGTACTTC
TRBJ2-4	TRBV19	TRBD1	many	CASSLRDRGNIQYF	TGTGCCAGTAGTCTCCGGGACAGAGGGAACATTCAGTACTTC
TRBJ2-5	TRBV5-4	TRBD1	many	CASSRTGEETQYF	TGTGCCAGCAGCAGGACAGGGGAAGAGACCCAGTACTTC
TRBJ1-4	TRBV7-2	TRBD1	many	CASSTPTGGHEKLFF	TGTGCCAGCAGCACCCCGACAGGGGGACACGAAAAACTGTTTTTT
TRBJ2-7	TRBV12-5	-	-	CASALPSSYEQYF	TGTGCTAGTGCTTTACCCAGCTCCTACGAGCAGTACTTC
TRBJ1-2	TRBV10-3	-	-	CAISEVKGYGYTF	TGTGCCATCAGTGAGGTGAAGGGCTATGGCTACACCTTC
TRBJ2-1	TRBV7-2	-	few	CASSQGRSVNEQFF	TGTGCCAGCAGCCAAGGCAGGAGCGTCAATGAGCAGTTCTTC
TRBJ2-4	TRBV11-2	-	many	CASSSQGGLQYF	TGTGCCAGCAGCTCTCAGGGGGGGCTTCAGTACTTC
TRBJ2-2	TRBV12-3/TRBV12-4	-	many	CASSLLNTGELFF	TGTGCCAGCAGTCTTCTTAACACCGGGGAGCTGTTTTTT